Below, one T cell receptor beta chain is given with its context. Its antigen is unknown. This specimen comes from a study of human thymus T cells. Findings of the study overall: Apparent bias marked the V and J gene usage of thymic and blood repertoires.

Four of the eight donors gave roughly 0.45-1 mL blood during surgery. The V gene's germline CDR1 is SGDLS and CDR2 YYNGEE. The CDR3 extends over 16 amino acids. Trimming cost V 2 bases and J 0 bases, with 12 bases left between them. Generated by immunoSEQ multiplex PCR, the TCRdb table keeps only in-frame clones and is missing some. The sample contains about 60,000 clones, 94% of which appear only once. The clonotype comes from a boy under two years old with a congenital heart defect but otherwise immunologically healthy. Material for sequencing was blood. The chain employs TRBV9 and TRBJ1-3; D is unclear. The CDR3 nucleotides read TGTGCCAGCAGCGTCTCGTTCCCGAGCTCTGGAAACACCATATATTTT. Translation: CASSVSFPSSGNTIYF.